This TCR beta chain was sequenced for a study of blood T cell repertoires in COVID-19. In the study overall: COVID-19 samples, acute and convalescent, were from the United States, Italy and Spain. The analysed material was cDNA or gDNA that came from T cells, B-cell-depleted T cells, or PBMCs.

Authors' processing steps: Counts of nucleated cells, estimated from reference gene primer amplification, were obtained. Profiled with immunoSEQ multiplex PCR; TCRdb holds only in-frame clones, not every one. That table is the source of V, J and clone size, and D and trimming were worked out from the DNA. The data hold about 200,000 clones, with about 91% observed a single time. Sequenced material: peripheral blood. The sequence was obtained from a man in his thirties or forties with acute or convalescent COVID-19.

Here the CDR3 reads CASSPPGGAAEAFF. The CDR3 region has the DNA TGTGCCAGCAGCCCCCCGGGGGGGGCCGCTGAAGCTTTCTTT. The chain uses TRBV5-4 and TRBJ1-1, with D maybe TRBD1 (6 bases). Germline V gene lookup returns CDR1 SGHNT and CDR2 YYREEE (reference sequence). V gave up 4 bases and J gave up 6 bases, with 16 bases separating them. The CDR3 consists of 14 residues. The full variable domain, rest sourced from reference TRBV5-4 and TRBJ1-1, is ETGVTQSPTHLIKTRGQQVTLRCSSQSGHNTVSWYQQALGQGPQFIFQYYREEENGRGNFPPRFSGLQFPNYSSELNVNALELDDSALYLCASSPPGGAAEAFFGQGTRLTVV.